The rows below give T cell receptor beta chains drawn from one sample of a study of cytomegalovirus exposure and HLA in healthy donors. The data were produced by immunoSEQ multiplex PCR, yet TCRdb's version contains in-frame clones alone and is incomplete. The data contain approximately 110,000 clones, more than 60% of them singletons. The sample taken for sequencing was PBMCs. The receptors derive from a male donor in good health and CMV-seronegative. The CDR3 runs from the conserved cysteine through the conserved F or W. A D gene is named only where the DNA matches it firmly. Rows give clone size only sometimes, using once, few, many, or a class for an expanded clone.

- | TRBD1 | TRBJ2-1 | TRBV19 | CASGRDRSDNEQFF | TGTGCCAGTGGACGGGACAGGAGTGACAATGAGCAGTTCTTC
once | TRBD1 | TRBJ2-7 | TRBV7-2 | CASRAGQGGEQYF | TGTGCCAGCAGGGCGGGACAGGGGGGCGAGCAGTACTTC
- | - | TRBJ1-1 | TRBV5-4 | CASSLQGPFAEAFF | TGTGCCAGCAGCTTGCAGGGGCCATTCGCTGAAGCTTTCTTT
few | TRBD1 | TRBJ2-1 | TRBV27 | CASRRTGGGEQFF | TGTGCCAGCAGGCGTACAGGGGGCGGTGAGCAGTTCTTC
- | - | TRBJ2-7 | TRBV27 | CASSFSARVGYEQYF | TGTGCCAGCAGTTTTTCCGCGCGGGTCGGCTACGAGCAGTACTTC
- | - | TRBJ2-7 | TRBV27 | CASSARQNYEQYF | TGTGCCAGCAGTGCACGACAGAACTACGAGCAGTACTTC
- | TRBD1 | TRBJ1-1 | TRBV10-1 | CASSAGGLVRGAEAFF | TGCGCCAGCAGTGCAGGGGGCTTGGTCCGAGGCGCTGAAGCTTTCTTT
- | - | TRBJ1-1 | TRBV19 | CASSVRYTEAFF | TGTGCCAGTAGTGTCAGATACACTGAAGCTTTCTTT
- | - | TRBJ1-2 | TRBV30 | CAWSVPFKGSRGGYTF | TGTGCCTGGAGTGTACCATTCAAAGGGAGCAGGGGTGGCTACACCTTC
once | - | TRBJ2-5 | TRBV19 | CASSTPGYQETQYF | TGTGCCAGTAGTACACCCGGGTACCAAGAGACCCAGTACTTC
few | TRBD1 | TRBJ2-1 | TRBV19 | CASRTGRNEQFF | TGTGCCAGTAGGACAGGGAGAAATGAGCAGTTCTTC
- | TRBD2 | TRBJ2-5 | TRBV5-5 | CASSLDSGRASGTQYF | TGTGCCAGCAGCTTGGATAGCGGGAGGGCATCTGGGACCCAGTACTTC
- | - | TRBJ1-6 | TRBV5-1 | CASSLAGAGRSPLHF | TGCGCCAGCAGCTTGGCCGGCGCAGGCCGGTCACCCCTCCACTTT
- | - | TRBJ1-5 | TRBV19 | CASRTTRDTYQPQHF | TGTGCCAGTAGGACTACCCGGGACACATATCAGCCCCAGCATTTT
- | TRBD2 | TRBJ2-7 | TRBV4-2 | CASSQDRWRESTEQYF | TGTGCCAGCAGCCAAGATAGGTGGCGGGAGTCTACCGAGCAGTACTTC
- | TRBD1 | TRBJ2-1 | TRBV30 | CAWRIRQGLTNNEQFF | TGTGCCTGGAGGATCCGACAGGGCCTTACCAACAATGAGCAGTTCTTC
- | TRBD2 | TRBJ2-1 | TRBV7-6 | CASSLNPAGGSYNEQFF | TGTGCCAGCAGCTTAAACCCAGCGGGAGGGTCGTACAATGAGCAGTTCTTC
- | - | TRBJ1-2 | TRBV19 | CASSYRRSTGYTF | TGTGCCAGTAGTTACAGGCGTTCCACGGGCTACACCTTC
once | - | TRBJ1-1 | TRBV7-9 | CASTWGPEAFF | TGTGCCAGCACCTGGGGGCCCGAAGCTTTCTTT
- | TRBD1 | TRBJ2-7 | TRBV10-3 | CAISDLLGGAEQYF | TGTGCCATCAGTGACCTCTTAGGGGGCGCCGAGCAGTACTTC
few | - | TRBJ2-7 | TRBV20-1 | CSARPDSEQYF | TGCAGTGCTAGACCCGACTCCGAGCAGTACTTC
- | TRBD1 | TRBJ1-2 | TRBV19 | CASSTGGTGVYGYTF | TGTGCCAGTAGTACCGGGGGGACAGGGGTCTATGGCTACACCTTC
- | - | TRBJ2-1 | TRBV7-8 | CASSQRRVYNEQFF | TGTGCCAGCAGCCAGCGCCGGGTTTACAATGAGCAGTTCTTC
- | - | TRBJ2-3 | TRBV5-8 | CASSLVPSPTDTQYF | TGTGCCAGCAGCTTGGTGCCTAGTCCCACAGATACGCAGTATTTT
- | TRBD2 | TRBJ2-7 | TRBV15 | CATSRDILAGVEQYF | TGTGCCACCAGCAGAGATATCCTAGCGGGAGTAGAGCAGTACTTC
- | TRBD2 | TRBJ2-7 | TRBV27 | CASSQTTSGSIEQYF | TGTGCCAGCAGTCAAACGACTAGCGGGAGTATTGAGCAGTACTTC
- | TRBD1 | TRBJ1-1 | TRBV25-1 | CASSDTGTVPLSNTEAFF | TGTGCCAGCAGTGACACCGGGACAGTTCCCCTTTCGAACACTGAAGCTTTCTTT
- | TRBD1 | TRBJ2-5 | TRBV9 | CASSVGGTGILSTQYF | TGTGCCAGCAGCGTAGGTGGGACAGGGATTTTGTCGACCCAGTACTTC
- | TRBD1 | TRBJ1-2 | TRBV7-3 | CASSISGTGREGYTF | TGTGCCAGCAGTATATCCGGGACAGGGAGGGAAGGCTACACCTTC
- | - | TRBJ1-5 | TRBV10-3 | CAISERGADNQPQHF | TGTGCCATCAGTGAACGGGGGGCAGACAACCAGCCCCAGCATTTT
once | - | TRBJ1-1 | TRBV9 | CASSVAAGGMRTEAFF | TGTGCCAGCAGCGTAGCGGCGGGGGGTATGAGGACTGAAGCTTTCTTT
- | - | TRBJ2-3 | TRBV5-1 | CASRERHPRDTDTQYF | TGCGCCAGCAGGGAACGGCACCCTCGGGACACAGATACGCAGTATTTT
- | - | TRBJ1-5 | TRBV18 | CASSPTRQGGQPQHF | TGTGCCAGCTCACCGACGAGGCAGGGAGGTCAGCCCCAGCATTTT
- | TRBD2 | TRBJ2-3 | TRBV6-5 | CASSYTLAGTDTQYF | TGTGCCAGCAGTTACACGCTAGCGGGAACCGATACGCAGTATTTT
- | TRBD2 | TRBJ2-1 | TRBV7-2 | CASSPRTGRARNEQFF | TGTGCCAGCAGCCCGCGAACCGGGAGGGCGCGCAATGAGCAGTTCTTC
- | TRBD2 | TRBJ2-1 | TRBV18 | CASSPGLAGGSSYNEQFF | TGTGCCAGCTCACCGGGACTAGCGGGAGGGAGCTCCTACAATGAGCAGTTCTTC
- | - | TRBJ1-1 | TRBV5-4 | CASSHSEGLNTEAFF | TGTGCCAGCAGCCATTCAGAGGGCTTGAACACTGAAGCTTTCTTT
- | TRBD2 | TRBJ2-7 | TRBV14 | CASSQGGLASYEQYF | TGTGCCAGCAGCCAAGGGGGACTAGCTTCCTACGAGCAGTACTTC
- | - | TRBJ1-6 | TRBV14 | CASSQEVAGLSPLHF | TGTGCCAGCAGCCAAGAGGTGGCAGGGCTCTCACCCCTCCACTTT
- | TRBD2 | TRBJ2-5 | TRBV27 | CASNPSGGAGGRETQYF | TGTGCCAGCAACCCTTCCGGAGGAGCGGGAGGGAGGGAGACCCAGTACTTC
- | TRBD2 | TRBJ2-2 | TRBV11-2 | CASSLGRPGGGNTGELFF | TGTGCCAGCAGCTTAGGGAGACCGGGAGGGGGGAACACCGGGGAGCTGTTTTTT
once | TRBD1 | TRBJ2-2 | TRBV5-1 | CASSARQGVGGELFF | TGCGCCAGCAGCGCCCGACAGGGTGTAGGCGGGGAGCTGTTTTTT
- | TRBD2 | TRBJ2-1 | TRBV9 | CASSVGGDYSYNEQFF | TGTGCCAGCAGCGTAGGCGGGGACTACTCCTACAATGAGCAGTTCTTC
- | - | TRBJ2-1 | TRBV11-3 | CASSLDSNEQFF | TGTGCCAGCAGCTTAGACTCCAATGAGCAGTTCTTC
once | - | TRBJ1-1 | TRBV7-9 | CASSAPGVRDTEAFF | TGTGCCAGCAGCGCTCCAGGGGTAAGGGACACTGAAGCTTTCTTT
- | - | TRBJ1-4 | TRBV6-5 | CASTDGRGTNEKLFF | TGTGCCAGCACCGATGGGAGGGGAACTAATGAAAAACTGTTTTTT
- | TRBD1 | TRBJ1-4 | TRBV29-1 | CSVGQGAGEKLFF | TGCAGCGTCGGACAGGGGGCTGGTGAAAAACTGTTTTTT
- | - | TRBJ1-2 | TRBV5-1 | CASSFQTNNYGYTF | TGCGCCAGCAGCTTTCAGACTAATAACTATGGCTACACCTTC
- | - | TRBJ1-1 | TRBV11-3 | CASSLGQVEAFF | TGTGCCAGCAGCTTAGGACAGGTAGAAGCTTTCTTT
- | - | TRBJ2-7 | TRBV28 | CASSLRETYEQYF | TGTGCCAGCAGTTTACGGGAGACCTACGAGCAGTACTTC
- | TRBD2 | TRBJ2-5 | TRBV7-8 | CASSLLLAGAETQYF | TGTGCCAGCAGCTTACTACTAGCGGGAGCAGAGACCCAGTACTTC
- | TRBD1 | TRBJ1-2 | TRBV20-1 | CSAMTGYGYTF | TGCAGTGCAATGACAGGGTATGGCTACACCTTC
- | TRBD2 | TRBJ2-7 | TRBV15 | CATSRAGTRGYEQYF | TGTGCCACCAGCAGAGCCGGGACTAGGGGCTACGAGCAGTACTTC
few | - | TRBJ2-1 | TRBV6-1 | CASSGSEYNEQFF | TGTGCCAGCAGTGGGTCGGAGTACAATGAGCAGTTCTTC
- | - | TRBJ2-7 | TRBV9 | CASSATGVAEQYF | TGTGCCAGCAGCGCGACAGGAGTGGCCGAGCAGTACTTC
- | - | TRBJ1-1 | TRBV6-1 | CASRELNTEAFF | TGTGCCAGCAGGGAGTTGAACACTGAAGCTTTCTTT
- | - | TRBJ2-2 | TRBV28 | CASSPDNWNTGELFF | TGTGCCAGCAGTCCAGACAACTGGAACACCGGGGAGCTGTTTTTT